This T cell receptor (beta chain) derives from a study of blood T cells in healthy people across ages. At the level of the study: About one barcoded beta molecule per two T cells was the capture yield of template switching.

The trim removed 0 bases at V and 5 bases at J, leaving 7 bases unmatched. The V gene's germline CDR1 is MNHEY and CDR2 SVGEGT. CDR3 length equals 15 residues. Alongside a J-beta primer mix, a sample-barcoded 5' primer served in a second PCR lasting roughly 7 to 12 cycles. TCRdb recomputed calls from the 5' RACE reads with MiXCR, one row per CDR3 protein. This sample has approximately 1.5 million distinct CDR3 sequences, with roughly 43% found just once. This clonotype was seen a single time. The donors, aged about 6 to 95, were healthy Caucasians from Russia. The chain employs TRBV6-2 or TRBV6-3 and TRBJ2-7; 7 bases map to TRBD1. Sample: blood. This receptor was obtained from a young woman in good health. The CDR3 nucleotides are TGTGCCAGCAGTTACTCAACCGGGACAGCGAACGAGCAGTACTTC. Its translation is CASSYSTGTANEQYF.